Shown below are 31 T cell receptor beta chains from a single sample sequenced in a study of shared clonotypes between healthy human individuals. Assay used: immunoSEQ multiplex PCR; TCRdb lists only in-frame clones, some missing. The table has roughly 760,000 clones, over 65% seen once. Sequenced: memory CD4+ T cells sorted from blood. Subset of the sample: CD45RA-negative fraction. These receptors all stem from a woman aged 25 to 39 in good health.

The chain is built from TRBV7-9 and TRBJ1-1; perhaps TRBD1 as D (6 bases). Germline assignment: CDR1 SEHNR and CDR2 FQNEAQ (reference sequence). V was shortened by 8 bases and J by 5 bases, with 15 bases between the two germline ends. This CDR3 comprises 13 residues. The CDR3: CASCNRVVTEAFF. The CDR3, as DNA: TGTGCCAGCTGCAACAGGGTTGTAACTGAAGCTTTCTTT.

The chain employs TRBV2 and TRBJ2-5; TRBD1 is a possible D gene (5 bases). Trimming left V 6 bases short and J 3 bases short, with 11 bases between. The germline gives CDR1 SNHLY, CDR2 FYNNEI. CDR3 size: 13 residues. The CDR3 region is CASRQTVEETQYF. The CDR3 nucleotides are TGTGCCAGCAGACAGACAGTAGAAGAGACCCAGTACTTC.

The chain recombines TRBV4-1 with TRBJ1-1; D gene unclear. This CDR3 comprises 15 residues. Looked up from germline, CDR1 is MGHRA and CDR2 is YSYEKL. The germline V and J ends were trimmed by 0 bases and 0 bases, with 8 bases remaining between them. CDR3 coding DNA: TGCGCCAGCAGCCAAGATCTCGTCGTGAACACTGAAGCTTTCTTT. As protein: CASSQDLVVNTEAFF.

CDR3 protein: CASLSGGLMDGELFF. In DNA form, the CDR3 reads TGTGCCAGCCTAAGTGGGGGACTGATGGACGGGGAGCTGTTTTTT. The genes are TRBV28 and TRBJ2-2; weak D call: TRBD2 (6 bases). The length of the CDR3 is 15 residues. The germline CDR1 and CDR2 sequences are MDHEN and SYDVKM. The ends were cut back, 8 bases at V and 7 bases at J, with 20 bases in the middle.

Remarks on this clone: Since a far larger clone is one base different, this is likely a read error. This CDR3 is also generated by other DNA sequences in the sample. The chain couples TRBV7-2 to TRBJ2-1; the match to TRBD2 covers 7 bases. The CDR3 totals 14 residues. The germline CDR1 and CDR2 sequences are SGHTA and FQGNSA. With V trimmed by 0 bases and J by 4 bases, 0 bases remained unmatched. CDR3 sequence (DNA): TGTGCCAGCAGCTTAGCGGGAGGGTACAATGAGCAGTTCTTC. It translates to CASSLAGGYNEQFF.

V gene TRBV11-2 combines with J gene TRBJ1-2, with D unclear. The CDR3 is 12 residues long. Trimming pared 3 bases from V and 5 bases from J, leaving 7 bases between. Germline values: CDR1 SGHAT, CDR2 FQNNGV. Here the CDR3 reads CASSFNEYGYTF. CDR3 DNA sequence: TGTGCCAGCAGCTTCAATGAATATGGCTACACCTTC. Drawing the rest from reference TRBV11-2 and TRBJ1-2, the complete variable domain is EAGVAQSPRYKIIEKRQSVAFWCNPISGHATLYWYQQILGQGPKLLIQFQNNGVVDDSQLPKDRFSAERLKGVDSTLKIQPAKLEDSAVYLCASSFNEYGYTFGSGTRLTVV.

The rearrangement joins TRBV9 to TRBJ2-2; perhaps D is TRBD1 or TRBD2 (6 bases each). Germline assignment: CDR1 SGDLS and CDR2 YYNGEE. The ends were cut back, 1 base at V and 0 bases at J, with 10 bases in the middle. The CDR3 covers 16 residues. The CDR3 DNA sequence: TGTGCCAGCAGCGTAAGGGGGGATGCGAACACCGGGGAGCTGTTTTTT. This encodes CASSVRGDANTGELFF. Looking up the rest from reference TRBV9 and TRBJ2-2 gives the full variable domain: DSGVTQTPKHLITATGQRVTLRCSPRSGDLSVYWYQQSLDQGLQFLIQYYNGEERAKGNILERFSAQQFPDLHSELNLSSLELGDSALYFCASSVRGDANTGELFFGEGSRLTVL.

The genes are TRBV4-1 and TRBJ2-7; D is uncertain. Germline V gene sequence: CDR1 MGHRA, CDR2 YSYEKL. Trimming removed 0 bases from V and 6 bases from J, with 9 bases in between. This CDR3 is 13 amino acids long. CDR3 DNA sequence: TGCGCCAGCAGCCAAGAATTGCTAAGCGAGCAGTACTTC. Its protein is CASSQELLSEQYF.

The rearrangement links TRBV5-5 to TRBJ1-3; the D is unclear. In germline, CDR1 is SGHKS, CDR2 YYEKEE (reference sequence). The length of the CDR3 is 14 residues. Deletions cut 0 bases from V and 3 bases from J, with 7 bases between. CDR3 DNA: TGTGCCAGCAGCTTGGAGGGAGATGGAAACACCATATATTTT. It translates to CASSLEGDGNTIYF.

The V gene is TRBV7-8, the J gene TRBJ1-5, with D perhaps matching TRBD1 (5 bases). The V end was cut by 3 bases, the J end by 8 bases, with 11 bases between. The CDR3 covers 13 residues. The germline V gene has CDR1 SGHVS and CDR2 FQNEAQ. CDR3 sequence: CASSFGRAKPQHF. The CDR3 nucleotides are TGTGCCAGCAGCTTTGGCAGGGCTAAGCCCCAGCATTTT.

CDR3 region: CASSLDGQGEETLFF. The CDR3 DNA reads as TGCGCCAGCAGCTTGGATGGACAGGGGGAAGAAACTCTGTTCTTC. V is TRBV5-1 and J is TRBJ2-1, with TRBD1 matching over 10 bases. The CDR3 is 15 residues long. Germline V gene sequence: CDR1 SGHRS, CDR2 YFSETQ. V lost 0 bases and J lost 15; bases outside the gene matches: 12.

DNA of the CDR3: TGTGCCAGCAGCCAAGATCTCTGGCCAGGGGGTCGAGGACTAGCGTACAATGAGCAGTTCTTC. Its protein product is CASSQDLWPGGRGLAYNEQFF. The chain combines TRBV14 with TRBJ2-1; 9 bases agree with TRBD2. Unmatched junction bases numbered 19, after V lost 0 bases and J lost 4 bases. Germline loops: CDR1 SGHDN, CDR2 FVKESK. The CDR3 sequence is 21 residues long.

V is TRBV16 and J is TRBJ1-5, with unresolved D. Trimming removed 2 bases at V and 9 bases at J, with 11 bases between. This CDR3 has 13 amino acids. Per germline, CDR1 KGHSY and CDR2 FQNENV. CDR3 in DNA: TGTGCCAGCAGCCAAGAAACAGACGGGCCCCAGCATTTT. Protein: CASSQETDGPQHF.

V is TRBV6-5 and J is TRBJ2-3; TRBD1 agrees at 9 bases. Germline V gives CDR1 MNHEY, CDR2 SVGAGI. V gave up 6 bases and J gave up 1 base; unmatched junction bases: 5. The CDR3 length is 15 residues. This CDR3 is CASRPTGGGTDTQYF. The CDR3 DNA follows: TGTGCCAGCAGACCTACAGGGGGCGGCACAGATACGCAGTATTTT.

V usage is TRBV30 and J usage is TRBJ1-2; 8 bases align to TRBD1. This CDR3 region has 14 residues. Germline trimming cut 0 bases from V and 9 bases from J; bases unmatched to any gene: 9. Germline assignment: CDR1 GTSNPN and CDR2 SVGIG (reference sequence). The CDR3 nucleotides are TGTGCCTGGAGTGTATCAATGCAGGGGGCAAGCTACACCTTC. Protein sequence: CAWSVSMQGASYTF.

This rearrangement joins TRBV6-1 to TRBJ2-5; D is perhaps TRBD2 (5 bases). CDR3 length: 15 amino acids. Germline values: CDR1 MNHNS, CDR2 SASEGT. V lost 6 bases to trimming and J lost 5 bases, with 19 bases between them. The CDR3 loop is CASSPTRIGAETQYF. The CDR3 DNA sequence: TGTGCCAGCAGCCCTACTAGGATCGGCGCTGAGACCCAGTACTTC.

In this sample, this clone turned up a few times. The V call is TRBV10-1, the J call TRBJ2-1, with D perhaps TRBD1 or TRBD2 (5 bases each). The CDR3 totals 14 residues. Trimming cost V 0 bases and J 7 bases, with 10 bases left between them. Germline lookup yields CDR1 WNHNN and CDR2 SYGVQD (reference sequence). Here the CDR3 reads CASSESGRRNEQFF. The CDR3 DNA sequence: TGCGCCAGCAGTGAGTCGGGACGGAGAAATGAGCAGTTCTTC.

Note on this clone: A much larger clone lies one base from this, so it may be a read error. V gene TRBV7-9 combines with J gene TRBJ2-3; tentative D call: TRBD2 (6 bases). The CDR3 is 14 amino acids. Trimming pared 4 bases from V and 0 bases from J, leaving 8 bases between. Germline values: CDR1 SEHNR, CDR2 FQNEAQ (reference sequence). The CDR3 region has the DNA TGTGCCAGCAGCTCCGGGACTAGCACAGATACGCAGTATTTT. Protein: CASSSGTSTDTQYF.

The chain uses TRBV19 and TRBJ1-2; D is unclear. Germline loops: CDR1 LNHDA, CDR2 SQIVND (reference sequence). V was clipped by 3 bases and J by 0 bases, with 5 bases between them. The CDR3 runs to 13 residues. The CDR3 sequence: CASSISANYGYTF. Here the CDR3 DNA reads TGTGCCAGTAGTATTTCCGCTAACTATGGCTACACCTTC.

This clone appeared many times. This chain uses TRBV7-9 with TRBJ2-2; D may be TRBD1 (5 bases). The CDR3 totals 15 residues. Germline V lookup: CDR1 SEHNR, CDR2 FQNEAQ (reference sequence). Trimming took off 3 bases at V and 5 bases at J, with 13 bases between the two ends. The CDR3 is CASSFLSQGTGELFF. DNA for the CDR3: TGTGCCAGCAGCTTTCTGTCGCAGGGAACCGGGGAGCTGTTTTTT.

The chain recombines TRBV10-2 with TRBJ2-7; TRBD2 matches at 8 bases. V lost 3 bases, J lost 5 bases, and 9 bases stayed unmatched. From germline, CDR1 is WSHSY and CDR2 SAAADI. The CDR3 loop spans 15 amino acids. The CDR3 DNA reads as TGCGCCAGCAGTGAATTTAGCGGGAAGATGAACGAGCAGTACTTC. Its protein product is CASSEFSGKMNEQYF.

For this clone: This specimen includes other DNA sequences encoding the same CDR3. V gene TRBV29-1 combines with J gene TRBJ2-7; 8 bases fit TRBD1. There are 13 residues in the CDR3. Germline assignment: CDR1 SQVTM and CDR2 ANQGSEA. The junction had 5 bases not matched to a gene; V was cut back by 6 bases and J by 1 base. CDR3 bases: TGCAGCGTACCCGGACAGGGATCCTACGAGCAGTACTTC. Protein product: CSVPGQGSYEQYF.

V gene TRBV5-4 combines with J gene TRBJ2-5; 8 bases align to TRBD1. CDR3 length: 15 residues. Germline CDR1 SGHNT, CDR2 YYREEE (reference sequence). Trimming took 4 bases from V and 2 from J; bases not matched to a gene: 7. Here the CDR3 reads CASSTGQVLQETQYF. CDR3 coding DNA: TGTGCCAGCAGCACGGGACAGGTACTTCAAGAGACCCAGTACTTC.

This chain connects TRBV7-9 to TRBJ2-1, with TRBD2 identical over 7 bases. Germline V gene sequence: CDR1 SEHNR, CDR2 FQNEAQ (reference sequence). The ends lost 4 bases at V and 7 bases at J; junction bases unmatched: 13. CDR3 size: 16 residues. The CDR3 bases are TGTGCCAGCAGCTCCTCCCCCCGGGACTACACTAATGAGCAGTTCTTC. Protein: CASSSSPRDYTNEQFF.

As regards this clone: This sample includes further DNA sequences coding for the same CDR3. The chain recombines TRBV5-1 with TRBJ2-1, with 7 bases lining up with TRBD2. The V gene end was trimmed by 2 bases and the J gene end by 1 base; junction bases not matched to a gene: 3. CDR1 and CDR2 (germline): SGHRS, YFSETQ. The CDR3 has 15 amino acids. The CDR3, as DNA: TGCGCCAGCAGCTTAAGTAGCGGGTCCTACAATGAGCAGTTCTTC. This gives the protein CASSLSSGSYNEQFF.

The chain links TRBV27 to TRBJ2-7; D not certain. V was cut by 4 bases and J by 5 bases, with 3 bases left in between. The CDR3 contains 10 residues. Germline loops: CDR1 MNHEY, CDR2 SMNVEV (reference sequence). The DNA of the CDR3 is TGTGCCAGCAGTTACCACGAGCAGTACTTC. Protein: CASSYHEQYF.

The chain joins TRBV2 to TRBJ1-2; 7 bases fit TRBD1. J was trimmed by 3 bases and V by 6 bases; bases with no gene match: 7. CDR1 and CDR2 (germline): SNHLY, FYNNEI. The CDR3 has 14 amino acids. CDR3 sequence: CASRPGTADYGYTF. In DNA, the CDR3 is TGTGCCAGCAGGCCAGGGACAGCGGACTATGGCTACACCTTC.

The genes are TRBV27 and TRBJ2-7; TRBD2 matches 8 bases. Germline CDR1 and CDR2: MNHEY and SMNVEV (reference sequence). This CDR3 spans 14 amino acids. Germline trimming cut 0 bases from V and 7 bases from J; bases unmatched to any gene: 5. The CDR3 reads CASSLSVRGGEQYF. Here the CDR3 DNA reads TGTGCCAGCAGTTTATCGGTACGGGGGGGAGAGCAGTACTTC.

This clone was seen a handful of times. This rearrangement joins TRBV27 to TRBJ1-1, with 7 bases fitting TRBD1. CDR1 is MNHEY and CDR2 is SMNVEV in the germline V gene (reference sequence). Germline trimming cut 6 bases from V and 5 bases from J; bases unmatched to any gene: 6. The CDR3 runs 13 residues. CDR3 amino acids: CASSVQGRTEAFF. The CDR3 DNA sequence: TGTGCCAGCAGCGTACAGGGGCGGACTGAAGCTTTCTTT.

Here the CDR3 reads CASSYAGSFVETQYF. DNA for the CDR3: TGTGCCAGCAGTTATGCAGGGAGTTTTGTGGAGACCCAGTACTTC. The V call is TRBV28, the J call TRBJ2-5; D is tentatively TRBD1 or TRBD2 (5 bases each). CDR1 and CDR2 from the germline V gene are MDHEN and SYDVKM. The CDR3 loop spans 15 amino acids. Deletions cut 4 bases from V and 5 bases from J, with 17 bases between.

CDR3 bases: TGTGCCATCAGTAAGACGGGACAGGGTGAGAGAGAGACCCAGTACTTC. It yields the protein CAISKTGQGERETQYF. J is TRBJ2-5 and V is TRBV10-3; 9 positions match TRBD1. The CDR3 runs to 16 residues. CDR1 and CDR2 from the germline V gene are ENHRY and SYGVKD. Unmatched junction bases numbered 11, after V lost 5 bases and J lost 4 bases.